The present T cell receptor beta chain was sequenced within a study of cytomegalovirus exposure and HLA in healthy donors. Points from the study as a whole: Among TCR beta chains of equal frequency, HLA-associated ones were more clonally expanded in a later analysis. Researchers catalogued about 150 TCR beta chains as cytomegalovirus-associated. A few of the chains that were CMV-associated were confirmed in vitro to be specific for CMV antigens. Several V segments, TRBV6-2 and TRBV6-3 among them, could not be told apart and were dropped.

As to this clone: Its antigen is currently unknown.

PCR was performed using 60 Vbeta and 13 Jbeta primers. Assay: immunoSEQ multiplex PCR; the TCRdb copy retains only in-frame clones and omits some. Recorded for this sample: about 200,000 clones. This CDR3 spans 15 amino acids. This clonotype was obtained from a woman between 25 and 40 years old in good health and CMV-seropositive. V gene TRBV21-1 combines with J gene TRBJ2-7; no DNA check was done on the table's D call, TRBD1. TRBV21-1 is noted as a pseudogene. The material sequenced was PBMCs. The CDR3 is CASSKYRDRSDEQYF. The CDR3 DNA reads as TGTGCCAGCAGCAAATACCGCGACAGGTCCGACGAGCAGTACTTC.